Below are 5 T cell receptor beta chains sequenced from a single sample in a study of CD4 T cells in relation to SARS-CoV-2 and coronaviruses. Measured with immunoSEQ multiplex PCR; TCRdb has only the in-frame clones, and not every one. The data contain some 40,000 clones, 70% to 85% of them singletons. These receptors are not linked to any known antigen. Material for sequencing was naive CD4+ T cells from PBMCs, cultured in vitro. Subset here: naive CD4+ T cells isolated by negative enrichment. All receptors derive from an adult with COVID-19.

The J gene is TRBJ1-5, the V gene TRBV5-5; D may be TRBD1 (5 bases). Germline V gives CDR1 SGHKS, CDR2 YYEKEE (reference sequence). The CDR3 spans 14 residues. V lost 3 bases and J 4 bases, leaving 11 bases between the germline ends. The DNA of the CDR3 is TGTGCCAGCAGCTGGGGGGGGATAAATCAGCCCCAGCATTTT. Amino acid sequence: CASSWGGINQPQHF. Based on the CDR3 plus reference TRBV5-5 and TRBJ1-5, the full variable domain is DAGVTQSPTHLIKTRGQQVTLRCSPISGHKSVSWYQQVLGQGPQFIFQYYEKEERGRGNFPDRFSARQFPNYSSELNVNALLLGDSALYLCASSWGGINQPQHFGDGTRLSIL.

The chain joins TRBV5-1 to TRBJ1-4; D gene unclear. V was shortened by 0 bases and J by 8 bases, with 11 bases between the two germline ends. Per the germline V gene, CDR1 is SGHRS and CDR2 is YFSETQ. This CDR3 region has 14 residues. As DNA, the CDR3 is TGCGCCAGCAGCTTGGATTCAGGCTACGAAAAACTGTTTTTT. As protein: CASSLDSGYEKLFF.

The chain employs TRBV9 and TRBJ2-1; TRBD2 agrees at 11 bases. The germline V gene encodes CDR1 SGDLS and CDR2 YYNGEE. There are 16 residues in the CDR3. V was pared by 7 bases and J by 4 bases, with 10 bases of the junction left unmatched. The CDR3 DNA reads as TGTGCCAGCTCCTTTAGCGGGAGGGCCCTGTACAATGAGCAGTTCTTC. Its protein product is CASSFSGRALYNEQFF.

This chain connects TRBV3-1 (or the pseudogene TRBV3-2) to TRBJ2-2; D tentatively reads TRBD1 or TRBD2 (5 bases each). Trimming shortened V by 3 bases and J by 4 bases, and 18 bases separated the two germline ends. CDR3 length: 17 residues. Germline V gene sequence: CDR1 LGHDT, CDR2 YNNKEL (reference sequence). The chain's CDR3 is CASSQLSGTVTTGELFF. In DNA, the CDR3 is TGTGCCAGCAGCCAGCTATCCGGGACGGTTACCACCGGGGAGCTGTTTTTT.

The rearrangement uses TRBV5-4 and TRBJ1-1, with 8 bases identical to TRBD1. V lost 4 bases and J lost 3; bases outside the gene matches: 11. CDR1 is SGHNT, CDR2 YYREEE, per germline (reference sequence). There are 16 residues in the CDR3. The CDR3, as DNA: TGTGCCAGCAGCAAGGTGTCCCAGGGGGCCCACACTGAAGCTTTCTTT. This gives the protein CASSKVSQGAHTEAFF.